This T cell receptor (beta chain) derives from a study of patients and donors after allogeneic stem cell transplantation. TCRdb fed the RT-PCR reads into MiXCR, producing one record per CDR3 protein. The sample lists 150,000 to 200,000 distinct CDR3 sequences; 24% were seen once. Trimming cost V 2 bases and J 8 bases; bases outside gene matches: 5. The CDR3 consists of 14 residues. This chain joins TRBV12-3 or TRBV12-4 and TRBJ2-1; TRBD1 agrees at 8 bases. Material for sequencing was blood, either unsorted or a sorted T cell fraction (not recorded which). The clonotype originates from a human donor who was either an allogeneic HSCT recipient or a stem cell or donor lymphocyte infusion donor (not recorded which). It is not recorded whose cells these are; they may come from a transplant donor. CDR3 in DNA: TGTGCCAGCAGTTTAAACAGGGGGTTTGATGAGCAGTTCTTC. It specifies CASSLNRGFDEQFF.